This TCR beta chain was sequenced during a study of graft-versus-host responses after intestinal transplantation. TCRdb's table, derived via immunoSEQ multiplex PCR, lists solely in-frame clones and lacks some. The table lists 15,000 to 20,000 clones, 38% of them singletons, with over 3% in the top ten. Researchers placed roughly 200,000 CFSE-labeled responder cells in culture with roughly 200,000 irradiated, violet-dye-labeled stimulator cells. After mixed lymphocyte reaction, dividing CD4+ and CD8+ responder T cells were sorted. CDR1 MGHRA and CDR2 YSYEKL come from the germline V gene. The CDR3 extends over 15 amino acids. Study-wide results and limits: Levels of circulating GvH clones at their peak were associated with early post-transplant HvG declines. GvH clones detected in recipient marrow included some appearing first in ileum or blood.

This clone showed up just a few times. Relative to the germline gene, one junction end is altered; a read error may explain this. The chain has TRBV4-1 and TRBJ2-2; 9 nucleotides align to TRBD1. The sequenced sample was alloreactive CD8+ T cells from a mixed lymphocyte reaction culture, obtained before intestinal transplant. As to subset: CFSE-low proliferating T cells sorted from approximately 6-day pre-transplant mixed lymphocyte reaction (GvH or HvG direction). This receptor was obtained from a human patient who received an intestinal transplant. CDR3: CASSLRTGDTGELFF. As DNA, the CDR3 is TGTGCCAGCAGCCTCCGGACAGGGGACACCGGGGAGCTGTTTTTT.